This T cell receptor beta chain stems from a study of T cell responses to AZD1222 COVID-19 vaccine. Study information: Second-dose intervals of approximately 4 or approximately 12 weeks were pooled.

V trimming: 6 bases; J trimming: 5 bases; junction bases outside the gene matches: 12. Germline V gene sequence: CDR1 LNHDA, CDR2 SQIVND (reference sequence). The CDR3 is made up of 17 amino acids. Study-wide results and caveats: Spike was spanned by vaccine-associated CD4 TCRs, which were dominant at 160-218 and 743-854. In the spike-specific TCR repertoire, nearly half reportedly target unmutated variant regions. White British donors predominated, females outnumbered males, and clonal diversity was possibly underestimated.

Produced via immunoSEQ multiplex PCR; TCRdb's table is partial and in-frame only. The sample records over 85,000 clones, roughly nine tenths being singletons. Notes on this clone: Its matching antigen is unknown.

Sequenced material: peripheral blood, taken on day 0 of AZD1222 vaccination. This clonotype originated in an adult in good health. J is TRBJ2-2 and V is TRBV19; 10 positions match TRBD1. CDR3 coding DNA: TGTGCCAGTAGGTCTTACGACAGGGGGCTTGGGACCGGGGAGCTGTTTTTT. Translating gives CASRSYDRGLGTGELFF.